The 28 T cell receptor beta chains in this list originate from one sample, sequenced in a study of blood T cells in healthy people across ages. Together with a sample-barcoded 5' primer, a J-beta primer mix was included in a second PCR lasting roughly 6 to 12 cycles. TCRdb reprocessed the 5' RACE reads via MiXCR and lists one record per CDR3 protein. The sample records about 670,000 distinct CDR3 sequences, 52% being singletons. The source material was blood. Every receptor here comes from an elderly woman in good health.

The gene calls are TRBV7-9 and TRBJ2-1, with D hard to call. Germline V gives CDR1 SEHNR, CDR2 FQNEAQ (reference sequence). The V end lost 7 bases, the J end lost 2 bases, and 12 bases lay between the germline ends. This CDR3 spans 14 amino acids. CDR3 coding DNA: TGTGCCAGCATCGTGGTGGGGACCTACAATGAGCAGTTCTTC. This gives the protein CASIVVGTYNEQFF. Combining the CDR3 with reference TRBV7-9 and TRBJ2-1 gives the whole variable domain DTGVSQNPRHKITKRGQNVTFRCDPISEHNRLYWYRQTLGQGPEFLTYFQNEAQLEKSRLLSDRFSAERPKGSFSTLEIQRTEQGDSAMYLCASIVVGTYNEQFFGPGTRLTVL.

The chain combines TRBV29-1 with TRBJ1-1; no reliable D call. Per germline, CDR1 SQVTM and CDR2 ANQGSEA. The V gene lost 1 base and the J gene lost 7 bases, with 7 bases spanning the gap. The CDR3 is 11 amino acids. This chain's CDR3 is CSVEGRREAFF. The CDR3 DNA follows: TGCAGCGTTGAAGGGAGGCGTGAAGCTTTCTTT. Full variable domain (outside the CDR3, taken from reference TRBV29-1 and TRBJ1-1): SAVISQKPSRDICQRGTSLTIQCQVDSQVTMMFWYRQQPGQSLTLIATANQGSEATYESGFVIDKFPISRPNLTFSTLTVSNMSPEDSSIYLCSVEGRREAFFGQGTRLTVV.

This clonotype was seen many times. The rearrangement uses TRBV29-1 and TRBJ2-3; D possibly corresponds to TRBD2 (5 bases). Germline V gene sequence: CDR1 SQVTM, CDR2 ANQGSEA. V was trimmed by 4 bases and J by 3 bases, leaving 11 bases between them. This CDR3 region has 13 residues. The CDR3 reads CSVALSGTDTQYF. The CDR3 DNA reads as TGCAGCGTTGCCCTCTCGGGGACAGATACGCAGTATTTT.

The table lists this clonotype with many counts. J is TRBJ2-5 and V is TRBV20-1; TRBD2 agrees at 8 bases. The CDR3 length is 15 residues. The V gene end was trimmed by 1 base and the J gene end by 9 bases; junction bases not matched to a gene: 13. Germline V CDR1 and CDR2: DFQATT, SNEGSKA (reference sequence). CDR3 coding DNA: TGCAGTGCTAGAGGGGAGCGGGGGTTCTTCGCGCCCCAGTACTTC. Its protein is CSARGERGFFAPQYF.

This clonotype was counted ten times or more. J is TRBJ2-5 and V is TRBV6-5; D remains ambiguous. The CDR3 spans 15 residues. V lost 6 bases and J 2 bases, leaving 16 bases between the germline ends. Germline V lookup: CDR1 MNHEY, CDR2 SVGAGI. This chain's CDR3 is CASRQTEGRQETQYF. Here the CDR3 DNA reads TGTGCCAGCAGGCAGACCGAAGGAAGACAAGAGACCCAGTACTTC.

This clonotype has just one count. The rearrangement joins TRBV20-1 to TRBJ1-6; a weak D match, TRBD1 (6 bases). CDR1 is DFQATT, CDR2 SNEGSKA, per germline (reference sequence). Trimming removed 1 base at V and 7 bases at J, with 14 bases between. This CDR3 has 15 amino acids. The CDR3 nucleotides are TGCAGTGCTAGAGGGAGGGGGATTGGGAATTCACCCCTCCACTTT. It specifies CSARGRGIGNSPLHF.

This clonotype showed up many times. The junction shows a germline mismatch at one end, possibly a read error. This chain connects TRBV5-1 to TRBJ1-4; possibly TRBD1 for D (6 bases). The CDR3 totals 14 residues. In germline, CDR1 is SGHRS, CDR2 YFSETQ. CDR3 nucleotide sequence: TGCGCCAGCGCACCACAGGGAGATAATGAACAACTGTTTTTT. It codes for CASAPQGDNEQLFF.

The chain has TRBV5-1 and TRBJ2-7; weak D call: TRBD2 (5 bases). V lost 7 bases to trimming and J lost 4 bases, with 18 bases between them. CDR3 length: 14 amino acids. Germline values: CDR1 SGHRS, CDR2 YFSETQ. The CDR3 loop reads CASQSMSEAYEQYF. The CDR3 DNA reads TGCGCCAGCCAAAGTATGTCGGAGGCTTACGAGCAGTACTTC.

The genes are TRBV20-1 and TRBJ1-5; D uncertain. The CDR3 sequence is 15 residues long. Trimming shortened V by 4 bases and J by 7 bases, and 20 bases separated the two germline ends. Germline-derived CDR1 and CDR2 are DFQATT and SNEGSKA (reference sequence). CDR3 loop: CSATRTGSKRQPQHF. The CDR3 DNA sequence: TGCAGTGCTACGAGAACGGGGAGTAAACGGCAGCCCCAGCATTTT.

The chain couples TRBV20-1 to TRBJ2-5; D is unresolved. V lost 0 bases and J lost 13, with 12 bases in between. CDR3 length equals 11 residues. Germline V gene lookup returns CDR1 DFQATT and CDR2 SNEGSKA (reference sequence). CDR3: CSARDLGIVYF. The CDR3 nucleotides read TGCAGTGCTAGAGATCTGGGCATAGTGTACTTC.

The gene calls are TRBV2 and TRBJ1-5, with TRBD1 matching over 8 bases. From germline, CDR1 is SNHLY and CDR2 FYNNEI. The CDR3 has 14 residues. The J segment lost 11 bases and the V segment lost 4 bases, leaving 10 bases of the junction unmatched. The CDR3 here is CASSGGTGASAQHF. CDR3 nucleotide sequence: TGTGCCAGCAGTGGCGGGACAGGTGCTTCAGCCCAGCATTTT.

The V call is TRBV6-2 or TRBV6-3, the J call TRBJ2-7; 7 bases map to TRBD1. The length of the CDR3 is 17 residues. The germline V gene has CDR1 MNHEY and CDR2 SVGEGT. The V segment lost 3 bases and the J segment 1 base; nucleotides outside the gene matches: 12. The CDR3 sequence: CASSYSAEDRPSYEQYF. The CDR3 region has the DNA TGTGCCAGCAGTTATAGCGCTGAGGACAGGCCATCCTACGAGCAGTACTTC.

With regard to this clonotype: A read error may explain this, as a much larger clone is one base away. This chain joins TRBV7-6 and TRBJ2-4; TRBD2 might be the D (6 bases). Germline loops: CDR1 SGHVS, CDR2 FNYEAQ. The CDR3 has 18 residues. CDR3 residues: CASSQRRVGDLAKNTQYF. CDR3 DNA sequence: TGTGCCAGCAGCCAAAGGAGGGTGGGGGACTTAGCCAAAAACACTCAGTACTTC.

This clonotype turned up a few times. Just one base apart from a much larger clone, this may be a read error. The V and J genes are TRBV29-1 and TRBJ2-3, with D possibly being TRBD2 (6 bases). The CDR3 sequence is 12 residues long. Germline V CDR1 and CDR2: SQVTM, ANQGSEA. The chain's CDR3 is CTHRSGDDTQYF. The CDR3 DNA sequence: TGCACCCACCGCTCGGGGGACGATACGCAGTATTTT.

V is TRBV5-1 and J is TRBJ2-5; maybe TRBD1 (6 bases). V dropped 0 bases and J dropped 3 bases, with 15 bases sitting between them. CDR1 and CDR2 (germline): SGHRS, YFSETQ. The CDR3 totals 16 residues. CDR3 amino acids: CASSLGLQGVEETQYF. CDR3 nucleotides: TGCGCCAGCAGCTTGGGACTACAGGGTGTGGAAGAGACCCAGTACTTC.

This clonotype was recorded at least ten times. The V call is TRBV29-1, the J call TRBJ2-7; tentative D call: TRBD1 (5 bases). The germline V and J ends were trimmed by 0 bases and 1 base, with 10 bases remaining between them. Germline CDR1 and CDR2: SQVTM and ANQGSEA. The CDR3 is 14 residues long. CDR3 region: CSVEDPRQSYEQYF. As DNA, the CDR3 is TGCAGCGTTGAAGATCCGAGACAGTCCTACGAGCAGTACTTC.

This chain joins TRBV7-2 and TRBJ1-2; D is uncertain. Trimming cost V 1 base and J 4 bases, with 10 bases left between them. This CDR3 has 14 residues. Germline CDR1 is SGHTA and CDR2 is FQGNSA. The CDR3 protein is CASSLEVRSYGYTF. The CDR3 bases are TGTGCCAGCAGCTTAGAAGTCAGGAGCTATGGCTACACCTTC.

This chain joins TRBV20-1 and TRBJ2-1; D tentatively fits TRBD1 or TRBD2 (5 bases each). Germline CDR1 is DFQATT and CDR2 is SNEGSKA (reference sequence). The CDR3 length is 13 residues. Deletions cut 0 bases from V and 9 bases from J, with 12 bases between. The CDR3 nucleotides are TGCAGTGCTAGAGATTTAACGGGGACTGAGCAGTTCTTC. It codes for CSARDLTGTEQFF.

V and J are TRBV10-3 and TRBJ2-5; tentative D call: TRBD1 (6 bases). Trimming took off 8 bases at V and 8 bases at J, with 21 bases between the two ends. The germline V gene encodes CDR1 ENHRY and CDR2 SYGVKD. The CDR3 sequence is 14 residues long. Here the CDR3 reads CAIAGQSGLDTQYF. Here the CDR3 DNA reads TGTGCCATCGCCGGACAGAGCGGATTGGATACCCAGTACTTC.

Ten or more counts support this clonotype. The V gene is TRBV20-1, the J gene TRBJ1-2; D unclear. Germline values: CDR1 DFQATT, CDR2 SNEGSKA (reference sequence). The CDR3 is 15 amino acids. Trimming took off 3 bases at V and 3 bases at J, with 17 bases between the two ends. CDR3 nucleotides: TGCAGTGCTAGCAGCCATCGAAACCCTGACTATGGCTACACCTTC. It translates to CSASSHRNPDYGYTF.

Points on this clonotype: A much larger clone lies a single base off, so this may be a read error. CDR3 residues: CASNVDRGGLYEQYF. Written as DNA, the CDR3 is TGTGCCAGCAATGTAGACAGGGGAGGGCTTTACGAGCAGTACTTC. The genes are TRBV27 and TRBJ2-7, with D possibly being TRBD1 (8 bases). This CDR3 region has 15 residues. V lost 7 bases, J lost 4 bases, and 20 bases lay in between. CDR1 is MNHEY, CDR2 SMNVEV, per germline (reference sequence).

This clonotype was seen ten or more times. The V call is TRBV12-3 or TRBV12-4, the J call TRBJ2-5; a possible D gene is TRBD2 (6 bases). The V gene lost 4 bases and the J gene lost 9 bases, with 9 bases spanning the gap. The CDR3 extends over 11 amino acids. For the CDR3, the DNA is TGTGCCAGCAGTTCGGGGGTGCCCCAGTACTTC. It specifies CASSSGVPQYF.

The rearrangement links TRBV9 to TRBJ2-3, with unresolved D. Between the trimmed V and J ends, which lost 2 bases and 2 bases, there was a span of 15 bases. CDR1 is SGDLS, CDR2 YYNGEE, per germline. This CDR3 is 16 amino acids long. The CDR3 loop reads CASSVGELTPTDTQYF. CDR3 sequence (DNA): TGTGCCAGCAGCGTTGGCGAGCTCACCCCCACAGATACGCAGTATTTT.

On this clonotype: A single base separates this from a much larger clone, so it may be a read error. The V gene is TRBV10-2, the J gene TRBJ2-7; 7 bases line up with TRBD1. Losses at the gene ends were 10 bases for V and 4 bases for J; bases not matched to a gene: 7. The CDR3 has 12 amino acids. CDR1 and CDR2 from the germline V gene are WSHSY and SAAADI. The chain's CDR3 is CATGDSKYEQYF. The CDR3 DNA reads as TGCGCCACTGGGGACAGCAAATACGAGCAGTACTTC.

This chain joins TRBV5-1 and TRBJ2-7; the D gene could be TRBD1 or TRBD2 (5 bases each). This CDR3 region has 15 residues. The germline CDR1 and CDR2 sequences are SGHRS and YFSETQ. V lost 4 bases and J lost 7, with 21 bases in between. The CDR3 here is CASSAAGTEIYEQYF. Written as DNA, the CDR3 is TGCGCCAGCAGCGCAGCCGGGACCGAAATCTATGAGCAGTACTTC.

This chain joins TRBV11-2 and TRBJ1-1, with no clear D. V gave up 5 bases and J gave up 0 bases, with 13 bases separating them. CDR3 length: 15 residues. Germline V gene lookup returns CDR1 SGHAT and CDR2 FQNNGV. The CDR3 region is CASSHTLSMNTEAFF. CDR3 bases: TGTGCCAGCAGCCATACGCTTTCCATGAACACTGAAGCTTTCTTT.

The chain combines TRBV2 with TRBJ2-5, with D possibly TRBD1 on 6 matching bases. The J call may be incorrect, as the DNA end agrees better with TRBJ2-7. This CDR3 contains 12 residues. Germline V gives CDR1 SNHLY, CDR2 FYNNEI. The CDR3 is CASNPTGYEQYF. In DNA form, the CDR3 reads TGTGCCAGCAATCCGACAGGCTACGAGCAGTACTTC.

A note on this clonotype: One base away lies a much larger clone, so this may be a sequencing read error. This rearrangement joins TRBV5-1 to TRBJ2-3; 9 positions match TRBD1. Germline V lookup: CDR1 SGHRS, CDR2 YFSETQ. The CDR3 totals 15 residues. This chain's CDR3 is CASSFGTGSTDAQYF. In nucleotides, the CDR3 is TGCGCCAGCAGCTTCGGGACAGGGAGCACAGATGCGCAGTATTTT.